The source of this T cell receptor beta chain is a study of cytomegalovirus exposure and HLA in healthy donors. Repertoires were generated with immunoSEQ multiplex PCR, while TCRdb's copy carries only in-frame clones and drops some. The repertoire holds 200,000 to 250,000 clones, with around 80% as singletons. The sequenced sample was PBMCs. The receptor was isolated from a woman aged 30 to 39 in good health and CMV-seropositive.

The CDR3 loop is CSVEGPLAGGPSYNEQFF. The CDR3 DNA is TGCAGCGTTGAAGGGCCTTTAGCGGGAGGGCCCTCCTACAATGAGCAGTTCTTC. V usage is TRBV29-1 and J usage is TRBJ2-1; 11 bases are a match to TRBD2. J gave up 0 bases and V 1 base, and 8 bases lay outside the gene matches. Germline V lookup: CDR1 SQVTM, CDR2 ANQGSEA. This CDR3 comprises 18 residues.